This TCR beta chain was sequenced during a study of T cell responses to AZD1222 COVID-19 vaccine. Overall study results and limits: Elevations in Spike-specific TCR breadth and depth followed administration of two AZD1222 doses. Reports indicate that nearly half of spike-specific TCRs are directed at unmutated variant regions. Without day 14 samples, only post-peak T cell repertoires were studied. Donors skewed white British and female; clonal diversity was possibly underestimated.

The method was immunoSEQ multiplex PCR; TCRdb's version includes in-frame clones alone and lacks a portion of them. The sample gives 130,000 or so clones, approximately 93% of which show up once; approximately 0.9% is in the top ten. Comments on this clone: What it recognizes is unknown.

The CDR3 consists of 14 residues. CDR1 and CDR2 (germline): MNHEY, SMNVEV (reference sequence). With V trimmed by 4 bases and J by 4 bases, 6 bases remained unmatched. The starting material was peripheral blood, obtained on day 0 of MenACWY control vaccination. This TCR was recovered from an adult in good health. The chain couples TRBV27 to TRBJ1-1; TRBD1 aligns across 7 bases. CDR3 in DNA: TGTGCCAGCAGTTGGCAGGGGGTGGGCACTGAAGCTTTCTTT. Its translation: CASSWQGVGTEAFF.